This TCR beta chain was recorded in a study of cytomegalovirus exposure and HLA in healthy donors. The CDR3 loop spans 15 amino acids. Points from the study as a whole: An analysis that came later showed most CMV-associated TCR beta chains appearing HLA-restricted.

The primer mix had 60 Vbeta and 13 Jbeta primers. Sequencing used immunoSEQ multiplex PCR; TCRdb keeps in-frame clones, though not all of them. Of fewer than 110,000 clones in the sample, roughly 77% were seen once. Of note for this clone: As yet, its antigen is unknown.

Sequences were obtained from PBMCs. The TCR comes from a woman in her late teens or twenties in good health and CMV-seropositive. This chain joins TRBV1 and TRBJ1-2; the DNA was not used to check the table's D call, TRBD1. TRBV1 is assigned pseudogene status. CDR3 region: CTSSPPPDRVHGYTF. DNA of the CDR3: TGCACCAGCAGCCCTCCCCCGGACAGGGTACATGGCTACACCTTC.